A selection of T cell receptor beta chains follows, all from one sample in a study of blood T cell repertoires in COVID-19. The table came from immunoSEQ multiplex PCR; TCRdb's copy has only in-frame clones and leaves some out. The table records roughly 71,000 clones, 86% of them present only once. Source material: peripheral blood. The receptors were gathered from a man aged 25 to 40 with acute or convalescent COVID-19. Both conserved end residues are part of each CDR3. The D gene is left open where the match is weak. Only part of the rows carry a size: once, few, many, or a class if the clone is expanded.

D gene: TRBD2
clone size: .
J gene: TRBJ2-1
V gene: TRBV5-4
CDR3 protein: CASSPGLADNEQFF
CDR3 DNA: TGTGCCAGCAGCCCGGGACTAGCGGACAATGAGCAGTTCTTC

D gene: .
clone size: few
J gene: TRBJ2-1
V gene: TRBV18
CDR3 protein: CASSLDRYSDEQFF
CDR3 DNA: TGTGCCAGCTCACTGGACAGATACTCGGATGAGCAGTTCTTC

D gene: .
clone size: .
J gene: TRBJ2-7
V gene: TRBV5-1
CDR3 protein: CASSLELTGYEQYF
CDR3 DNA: TGCGCCAGCAGCTTGGAGTTGACGGGCTACGAGCAGTACTTC

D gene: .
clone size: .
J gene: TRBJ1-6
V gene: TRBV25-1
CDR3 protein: CASSERGRGNSPLHF
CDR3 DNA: TGTGCCAGCAGTGAACGCGGGCGCGGAAATTCACCCCTCCACTTT

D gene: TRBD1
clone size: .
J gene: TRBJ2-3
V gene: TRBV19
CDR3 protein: CASTKGQGFGTQYF
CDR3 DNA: TGTGCCAGTACCAAGGGACAGGGGTTCGGTACGCAGTATTTT

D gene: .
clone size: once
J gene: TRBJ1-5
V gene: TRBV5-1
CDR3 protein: CASSLDGAWDQPQHF
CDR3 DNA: TGCGCCAGCAGCTTGGATGGGGCGTGGGATCAGCCCCAGCATTTT

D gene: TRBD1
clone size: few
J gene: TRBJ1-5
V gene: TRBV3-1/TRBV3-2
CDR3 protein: CASSQGQGPQWPQHF
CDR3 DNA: TGTGCCAGCAGCCAAGGACAGGGACCCCAGTGGCCCCAGCATTTT

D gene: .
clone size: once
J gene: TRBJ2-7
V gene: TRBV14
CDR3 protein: CASSQGRGRLKGEQYF
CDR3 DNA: TGTGCCAGCAGCCAAGGTAGGGGCAGGCTAAAGGGCGAGCAGTACTTC

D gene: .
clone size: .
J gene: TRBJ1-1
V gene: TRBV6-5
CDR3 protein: CASRRGAEAFF
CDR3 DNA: TGTGCCAGCAGACGGGGGGCTGAAGCTTTCTTT

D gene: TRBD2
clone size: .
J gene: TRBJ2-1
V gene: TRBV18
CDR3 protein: CASSPPGLAGPYNEQFF
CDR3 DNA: TGTGCCAGCTCACCACCGGGACTAGCGGGGCCGTACAATGAGCAGTTCTTC

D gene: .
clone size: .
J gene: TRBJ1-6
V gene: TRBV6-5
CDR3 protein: CASSYEGRTISPLHF
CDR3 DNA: TGTGCCAGCAGTTACGAGGGCAGGACGATATCACCCCTCCACTTT

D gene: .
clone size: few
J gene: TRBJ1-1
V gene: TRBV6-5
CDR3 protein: CASSRDFRNTEAFF
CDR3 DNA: TGTGCCAGCAGTAGGGACTTCCGGAACACTGAAGCTTTCTTT

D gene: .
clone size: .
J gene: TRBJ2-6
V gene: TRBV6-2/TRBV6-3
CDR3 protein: CASSDRGANVLTF
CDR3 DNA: TGTGCCAGCAGTGATCGGGGGGCCAACGTCCTGACTTTC

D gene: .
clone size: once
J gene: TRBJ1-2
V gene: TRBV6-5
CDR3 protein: CASSSTGRGIYGYTF
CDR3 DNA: TGTGCCAGCAGTAGCACAGGGAGGGGGATTTATGGCTACACCTTC

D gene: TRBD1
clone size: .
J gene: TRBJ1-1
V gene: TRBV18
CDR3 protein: CASSPTSDRGGAFF
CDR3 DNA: TGTGCCAGCTCACCTACCTCGGACAGGGGAGGGGCTTTCTTT